This TCR beta chain originates from a study of blood T cell repertoires in COVID-19. Measured with immunoSEQ multiplex PCR; TCRdb has only the in-frame clones, and not every one. The table records around 250,000 clones, about 86% of them present only once. The germline CDR1 and CDR2 sequences are SEHNR and FQNEAQ (reference sequence). The V end was cut by 5 bases, the J end by 4 bases, with 11 bases between. The CDR3 runs 14 residues. This chain connects TRBV7-9 to TRBJ1-4, with D possibly being TRBD1 (5 bases). The sample taken for sequencing was PBMCs or T cells enriched from blood (not recorded which). This clonotype was sampled from a young man with acute COVID-19. This CDR3 reads CASSPGSLNEKLFF. The CDR3 DNA reads TGTGCCAGCAGCCCAGGGTCCCTTAATGAAAAACTGTTTTTT.